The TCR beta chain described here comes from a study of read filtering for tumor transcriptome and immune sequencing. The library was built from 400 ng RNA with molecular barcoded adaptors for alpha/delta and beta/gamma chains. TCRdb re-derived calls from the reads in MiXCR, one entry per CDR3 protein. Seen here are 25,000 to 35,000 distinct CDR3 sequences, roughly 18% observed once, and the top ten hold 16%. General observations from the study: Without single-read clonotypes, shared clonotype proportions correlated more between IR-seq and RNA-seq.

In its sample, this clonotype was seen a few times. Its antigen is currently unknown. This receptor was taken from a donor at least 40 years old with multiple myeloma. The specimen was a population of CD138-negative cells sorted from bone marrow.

The CDR3 DNA is TGTGCCAGCAGTTCGAGTGAAAAACTGTTTTTT. It codes for CASSSSEKLFF. This rearrangement joins TRBV12-3 or TRBV12-4 to TRBJ1-4, with D hard to call. The ends were cut back, 4 bases at V and 7 bases at J, with 4 bases in the middle. The CDR3 is 11 residues long.